These 22 T cell receptor beta chains share one sample of origin, sequenced in a study of tumor-infiltrating lymphocytes in primary liver carcinoma. Germline DNA was also extracted, and blood RNA was taken from unsorted whole blood. The authors made TCR beta cDNA from 500 ng total RNA with a constant-region primer. Generation of the TCR beta libraries relied on three nested multiplex PCR rounds using slightly modified ARM-PCR. Forward primers for TRBV1-TRBV30 and a C-beta reverse primer served the first two PCR rounds, at about 10 cycles each. TCRdb fed the multiplex PCR reads into MiXCR, producing one record per CDR3 protein. The sample includes about 310,000 distinct CDR3 sequences, approximately 54% of them seen just once. Sample: peripheral blood. The receptors were gathered from a woman younger than 45 with primary liver carcinoma and hepatitis B virus infection.

This chain links TRBV12-3 or TRBV12-4 with TRBJ1-5; 12 bases agree with TRBD1. There are 15 residues in the CDR3. V shed 5 bases and J 6 bases; nucleotides not matched to a gene: 5. CDR3 in amino acids: CASSPGQGAAQPQHF. For the CDR3, the DNA is TGTGCCAGCAGTCCGGGACAGGGGGCGGCTCAGCCCCAGCATTTT.

The J gene is TRBJ2-6, the V gene TRBV13; a possible D gene is TRBD2 (5 bases). The CDR3 sequence is 16 residues long. Germline CDR1 reads PRHDT; CDR2 reads FYEKMQ (reference sequence). Deletions cut 7 bases from V and 0 bases from J, with 13 bases between. CDR3 in amino acids: CASTESEGSGANVLTF. The DNA of the CDR3 is TGTGCCAGCACCGAATCTGAGGGCTCTGGGGCCAACGTCCTGACTTTC. Based on the CDR3 plus reference TRBV13 and TRBJ2-6, the full variable domain is AAGVIQSPRHLIKEKRETATLKCYPIPRHDTVYWYQQGPGQDPQFLISFYEKMQSDKGSIPDRFSAQQFSDYHSELNMSSLELGDSALYFCASTESEGSGANVLTFGAGSRLTVL.

The CDR3 region has the DNA TGTGCCAGTAGTGATCGTCGGAACACTGAAGCTTTCTTT. The encoded protein is CASSDRRNTEAFF. V gene TRBV19 combines with J gene TRBJ1-1; no firm D call. Between the trimmed V and J ends, which lost 5 bases and 1 base, there was a span of 8 bases. CDR3 length: 13 residues. Germline V gives CDR1 LNHDA, CDR2 SQIVND (reference sequence).

Points on this clonotype: Sequence at one end of the junction differs from germline and may be a read error. The J gene is TRBJ2-1, the V gene TRBV28, with TRBD2 matching 13 bases. The CDR3 has 14 residues. The germline CDR1 and CDR2 sequences are MDHEN and SYDVKM. CDR3 sequence reads: CTSSFGTSGNEQLF. As DNA, the CDR3 is TGTACCAGCAGTTTCGGGACTAGCGGGAATGAGCAGTTATTC. Supplemented by reference TRBV28 and TRBJ2-1, the full variable domain reads DVKVTQSSRYLVKRTGEKVFLECVQDMDHENMFWYRQDPGLGLRLIYFSYDVKMKEKGDIPEGYSVSREKKERFSLILESASTNQTSMYLCTSSFGTSGNEQLFGPGTRLTVL.

On this clonotype: A much bigger clone sits one base away, suggesting this may be a read error. V is TRBV29-1 and J is TRBJ2-2; weak D call: TRBD2 (5 bases). CDR1 is SQVTM and CDR2 is ANQGSEA in the germline V gene. This CDR3 contains 11 residues. Here the CDR3 reads CSVKHTGKLFF. The CDR3 nucleotides read TGCAGCGTGAAGCACACCGGGAAGCTGTTTTTT.

Concerning this clonotype itself: The conserved closing phenylalanine or tryptophan is absent in this CDR3, likely reflecting a read error. The genes are TRBV29-1 and TRBJ1-1; 8 bases map to TRBD1. Looked up from germline, CDR1 is SQVTM and CDR2 is ANQGSEA. The CDR3 sequence is 14 residues long. The trim removed 4 bases at V and 1 base at J, leaving 5 bases unmatched. CDR3 residues: CSVGNRGGNTEAFI. CDR3 sequence (DNA): TGCAGCGTTGGAAACAGGGGGGGGAACACTGAAGCTTTCATT.

This clonotype was counted ten times or more. The chain employs TRBV11-3 and TRBJ2-7; D perhaps matches TRBD2 (5 bases). Germline V gene data show CDR1 as SGHNT and CDR2 as YENEEA. Trimming shortened V by 8 bases and J by 1 base, and 9 bases separated the two germline ends. CDR3 length: 12 amino acids. The CDR3 is CASGAESYEQYF. In nucleotides, the CDR3 is TGTGCCAGCGGAGCGGAATCCTACGAGCAGTACTTC.

Remarks on this clonotype: A much bigger clone sits one base away, suggesting this may be a read error. The rearrangement links TRBV6-5 to TRBJ1-6; TRBD1 agrees at 8 bases. The CDR3 consists of 14 residues. Germline V CDR1 and CDR2: MNHEY, SVGAGI. Germline trimming cut 2 bases from V and 13 bases from J; bases unmatched to any gene: 7. The CDR3 coding sequence is TGTGCCAGCAGTTACCCGGACAGGGCCGGTCCCCTCCACTTT. Translated, it gives CASSYPDRAGPLHF.

The V and J genes are TRBV30 and TRBJ2-2; D is perhaps TRBD1 or TRBD2 (5 bases each). Germline CDR1 GTSNPN, CDR2 SVGIG (reference sequence). This CDR3 contains 17 residues. Deletions cut 1 base from V and 3 bases from J, with 18 bases between. CDR3: CAWSEDTWLGDTGELFF. The DNA for the CDR3 is TGTGCCTGGAGTGAGGACACTTGGCTGGGGGACACCGGGGAGCTGTTTTTT.

Concerning this clonotype itself: This clone may be a read error of a much larger clone one base away. This sequence joins TRBV29-1 and TRBJ2-5; D is undetermined. Trimming cost V 4 bases and J 2 bases, with 8 bases left between them. The V gene's germline CDR1 is SQVTM and CDR2 ANQGSEA. This CDR3 spans 12 amino acids. The CDR3 DNA reads TGCAGCGTTGGGAAGGCGCAAGAGACCCAGTACTTC. Amino acids: CSVGKAQETQYF. The full variable domain, with the rest looked up from reference TRBV29-1 and TRBJ2-5, is SAVISQKPSRDICQRGTSLTIQCQVDSQVTMMFWYRQQPGQSLTLIATANQGSEATYESGFVIDKFPISRPNLTFSTLTVSNMSPEDSSIYLCSVGKAQETQYFGPGTRLLVL.

The gene calls are TRBV6-6 and TRBJ2-5; D uncertain. V was cut by 5 bases and J by 7 bases, with 17 bases left in between. The length of the CDR3 is 14 residues. Germline V lookup: CDR1 MNHNY, CDR2 SVGAGI (reference sequence). The CDR3 here is CASSTNRDEGTQYF. In nucleotides, the CDR3 is TGTGCCAGCAGTACTAACCGAGACGAAGGGACCCAGTACTTC.

This clonotype was detected a few times. The chain employs TRBV16 and TRBJ2-1, with D tentatively TRBD2 (5 bases). Trimming left V 1 base short and J 7 bases short, with 8 bases between. The CDR3 length is 13 residues. Germline CDR1 KGHSY, CDR2 FQNENV. This CDR3 is CASSQLRENEQFF. CDR3 in DNA: TGTGCCAGCAGCCAATTGAGGGAGAATGAGCAGTTCTTC.

Points on this clonotype: At one end the junction does not follow the germline gene, possibly because of a read error. The chain carries TRBV30 and TRBJ2-7; the D gene is possibly TRBD1 (5 bases). The CDR3 spans 11 residues. Germline loops: CDR1 GTSNPN, CDR2 SVGIG (reference sequence). The CDR3 protein is CARSYRYEEYF. The CDR3 DNA follows: TGTGCCCGGAGCTACAGGTACGAGGAGTACTTC. The full variable domain, completed using reference TRBV30 and TRBJ2-7, is SQTIHQWPATLVQPVGSPLSLECTVEGTSNPNLYWYRQAAGRGLQLLFYSVGIGQISSEVPQNLSASRPQDRQFILSSKKLLLSDSGFYLCARSYRYEEYFGPGTRLTVT.

This clonotype has a count of ten or more. The rearrangement uses TRBV11-2 and TRBJ2-4, with a weak D call TRBD1 (6 bases). CDR1 SGHAT and CDR2 FQNNGV come from the germline V gene. Trimming cost V 5 bases and J 0 bases, with 29 bases left between them. The length of the CDR3 is 21 residues. CDR3 DNA sequence: TGTGCCAGCAGCCAATACACCTCGGGACACAGTTTAATCCTAGCCAAAAACATTCAGTACTTC. Amino acid sequence: CASSQYTSGHSLILAKNIQYF.

There are many counts of this clonotype. The chain employs TRBV11-1 and TRBJ2-2; no reliable D call. The CDR3 is made up of 17 amino acids. V gave up 1 base and J gave up 2 bases, with 14 bases separating them. Germline-derived CDR1 and CDR2 are SGHAT and FQDESV (reference sequence). This CDR3 reads CASSLDRSSSNTGELFF. The CDR3, as DNA: TGTGCCAGCAGCTTAGACCGGAGTAGCTCCAACACCGGGGAGCTGTTTTTT.

On this clonotype: Sequence at one end of the junction differs from germline and may be a read error. The chain combines TRBV5-1 with TRBJ2-3; 10 positions agree with TRBD1. The germline CDR1 and CDR2 sequences are SGHRS and YFSETQ. This CDR3 has 15 amino acids. The CDR3: CASNLGQGSTGMQYF. CDR3 DNA: TGCGCCAGCAACTTGGGACAGGGGAGTACAGGTATGCAGTATTTT.

In its sample, this clonotype was seen many times. V is TRBV11-2 and J is TRBJ2-5; the D gene could be TRBD1 or TRBD2 (5 bases each). CDR1 is SGHAT and CDR2 is FQNNGV in the germline V gene. V was cut by 1 base and J by 2 bases, with 23 bases left in between. This CDR3 region has 19 residues. The CDR3 region has the DNA TGTGCCAGCAGCTTAGGGGACCTTTCGAGGGGCCATATACAAGAGACCCAGTACTTC. It encodes CASSLGDLSRGHIQETQYF.

The gene calls are TRBV11-2 and TRBJ2-3; unclear D gene. The V gene lost 5 bases and the J gene lost 5 bases, with 20 bases spanning the gap. The CDR3 covers 16 residues. CDR1 SGHAT and CDR2 FQNNGV come from the germline V gene. The CDR3: CASSRVSRSIIDTQYF. Written as DNA, the CDR3 is TGTGCCAGCAGCCGAGTATCCCGGAGCATCATAGATACGCAGTATTTT.

To note about this clonotype: A junction end diverges from the germline sequence, so it may reflect a read error. The J gene is TRBJ2-1, the V gene TRBV6-5; 8 bases match TRBD1. Per germline, CDR1 MNHEY and CDR2 SVGAGI. This CDR3 region has 15 residues. The CDR3 spells CANSYWVDRGGEQFF. DNA of the CDR3: TGTGCCAACAGTTATTGGGTAGACAGGGGCGGTGAGCAGTTCTTC.

This clonotype appeared many times. The chain links TRBV29-1 to TRBJ1-2; tentative D call: TRBD1 (5 bases). Germline V gene lookup returns CDR1 SQVTM and CDR2 ANQGSEA. The CDR3 has 11 amino acids. Trimming removed 6 bases from V and 4 bases from J, with 9 bases in between. CDR3 sequence (DNA): TGCAGCGTAGACAGAGGCTATGGCTACACCTTC. It translates to CSVDRGYGYTF.

The chain combines TRBV7-9 with TRBJ2-1, with 11 bases identical to TRBD1. V gave up 5 bases and J gave up 8 bases; unmatched junction bases: 11. This CDR3 has 16 residues. The germline gives CDR1 SEHNR, CDR2 FQNEAQ (reference sequence). This CDR3 reads CASSPYRDRGSHEQFF. The CDR3 DNA reads TGTGCCAGCAGCCCATACCGGGACAGGGGGTCCCATGAGCAGTTCTTC.

The sample holds many counts of this clonotype. The chain recombines TRBV11-3 with TRBJ2-7, with D perhaps given as TRBD1 or TRBD2 (5 bases each). Germline CDR1 and CDR2: SGHNT and YENEEA. This CDR3 has 15 residues. The V end was cut by 4 bases, the J end by 7 bases, with 20 bases between. The CDR3 DNA follows: TGTGCCAGCAGCTATATGGGGACCGGGTCGGGGGAGCAGTACTTC. It codes for CASSYMGTGSGEQYF.